A selection of T cell receptor beta chains follows, all from one sample in a study of T-cell reconstitution after alpha-beta-depleted transplantation in children. MiXCR, run by TCRdb on the PCR reads, gives a single entry per CDR3 protein. The repertoire holds about 460,000 distinct CDR3 sequences, with more than 9% as singletons. Sample: PBMCs, taken before TCRalphabeta/CD19-depleted stem cell transplant. The source is a child younger than 10 with inherited bone marrow failure, due to receive a stem cell transplant. Both conserved end residues are part of each CDR3. D genes are given only for firm matches.

d_call: .; j_call: TRBJ2-5; cdr3_length: 9; v_call: TRBV21-1; cdr3_aa: CATLETQYF
d_call: .; j_call: TRBJ1-1; cdr3_length: 15; v_call: TRBV7-8; cdr3_aa: CASRLGWGMNTEAFF
d_call: .; j_call: TRBJ1-4; cdr3_length: 15; v_call: TRBV7-8; cdr3_aa: CASSVLGGANEKLFF
d_call: .; j_call: TRBJ1-4; cdr3_length: 14; v_call: TRBV20-1; cdr3_aa: CSARVLGRSEKLFF
d_call: TRBD1; j_call: TRBJ1-2; cdr3_length: 14; v_call: TRBV30; cdr3_aa: CAWSPGQGAYGYTF
d_call: .; j_call: TRBJ2-1; cdr3_length: 14; v_call: TRBV12-3/TRBV12-4; cdr3_aa: CASSSFGSYNEQFF
d_call: .; j_call: TRBJ1-1; cdr3_length: 12; v_call: TRBV10-2; cdr3_aa: CASSRPNTEAFF
d_call: TRBD1; j_call: TRBJ2-7; cdr3_length: 14; v_call: TRBV24-1; cdr3_aa: CATSDTGQGSEQYF
d_call: TRBD1; j_call: TRBJ2-1; cdr3_length: 15; v_call: TRBV6-2/TRBV6-3; cdr3_aa: CASSPQGRPYNEQFF
d_call: .; j_call: TRBJ1-1; cdr3_length: 14; v_call: TRBV5-4; cdr3_aa: CASSLVGGSTEAFF
d_call: .; j_call: TRBJ1-5; cdr3_length: 14; v_call: TRBV12-3/TRBV12-4; cdr3_aa: CASSFVYEGQPQHF
d_call: .; j_call: TRBJ2-2; cdr3_length: 15; v_call: TRBV3-1; cdr3_aa: CASSQGQQSTGELFF
d_call: TRBD1; j_call: TRBJ2-4; cdr3_length: 13; v_call: TRBV30; cdr3_aa: CAWARDRGNIQYF
d_call: .; j_call: TRBJ1-5; cdr3_length: 12; v_call: TRBV12-3/TRBV12-4; cdr3_aa: CASKTGLQPQHF
d_call: TRBD2; j_call: TRBJ2-7; cdr3_length: 17; v_call: TRBV6-1; cdr3_aa: CASSPMYILAGAYEQYF
d_call: .; j_call: TRBJ1-1; cdr3_length: 14; v_call: TRBV15; cdr3_aa: CATSVNRQATEAFF
d_call: TRBD2; j_call: TRBJ2-2; cdr3_length: 15; v_call: TRBV29-1; cdr3_aa: CSVEALAGATGELFF
d_call: TRBD1; j_call: TRBJ1-2; cdr3_length: 16; v_call: TRBV10-3; cdr3_aa: CAISPGQGREDYGYTF
d_call: .; j_call: TRBJ2-1; cdr3_length: 15; v_call: TRBV6-5; cdr3_aa: CASSYSYSNVDEQFF
d_call: TRBD1; j_call: TRBJ1-2; cdr3_length: 13; v_call: TRBV6-1; cdr3_aa: CASSRQGDYGYTF
d_call: .; j_call: TRBJ2-5; cdr3_length: 13; v_call: TRBV20-1; cdr3_aa: CSASLDRSETQYF
d_call: TRBD1; j_call: TRBJ2-1; cdr3_length: 12; v_call: TRBV29-1; cdr3_aa: CSVSGTVNEQFF
d_call: TRBD2; j_call: TRBJ2-4; cdr3_length: 16; v_call: TRBV5-4; cdr3_aa: CASSLEKAGDGDIQYF
d_call: .; j_call: TRBJ2-1; cdr3_length: 14; v_call: TRBV12-3/TRBV12-4; cdr3_aa: CASTKLGRYNEQFF
d_call: .; j_call: TRBJ1-4; cdr3_length: 14; v_call: TRBV29-1; cdr3_aa: CSVPGAGANEKLFF
d_call: .; j_call: TRBJ1-1; cdr3_length: 11; v_call: TRBV10-3; cdr3_aa: CAISQGTEAFF
d_call: .; j_call: TRBJ2-6; cdr3_length: 15; v_call: TRBV19; cdr3_aa: CASSFMGSAANVLTF
d_call: TRBD2; j_call: TRBJ2-1; cdr3_length: 16; v_call: TRBV7-9; cdr3_aa: CASRPPLAGADNEQFF
d_call: TRBD2; j_call: TRBJ2-2; cdr3_length: 16; v_call: TRBV7-9; cdr3_aa: CASSLGSRRETGELFF
d_call: .; j_call: TRBJ2-7; cdr3_length: 12; v_call: TRBV4-3; cdr3_aa: CASSVQGGEQYF
d_call: TRBD1; j_call: TRBJ1-2; cdr3_length: 13; v_call: TRBV29-1; cdr3_aa: CSVDPTGNYGYTF
d_call: .; j_call: TRBJ2-7; cdr3_length: 11; v_call: TRBV20-1; cdr3_aa: CSGITITEQYF
d_call: .; j_call: TRBJ2-1; cdr3_length: 14; v_call: TRBV18; cdr3_aa: CASSTLDSYNEQFF
d_call: .; j_call: TRBJ1-4; cdr3_length: 14; v_call: TRBV5-1; cdr3_aa: CASRPGRLNEKLFF
d_call: .; j_call: TRBJ2-3; cdr3_length: 15; v_call: TRBV7-2; cdr3_aa: CASSFGGRVTDTQYF
d_call: .; j_call: TRBJ1-1; cdr3_length: 18; v_call: TRBV18; cdr3_aa: CASSPRWGGPMRDTEAFF
d_call: TRBD1; j_call: TRBJ1-1; cdr3_length: 13; v_call: TRBV20-1; cdr3_aa: CSAETELGQEAFF
d_call: TRBD1; j_call: TRBJ2-1; cdr3_length: 15; v_call: TRBV5-1; cdr3_aa: CASGPGDSSYNEQFF